This TCR beta chain was recovered during a study of response to subunit inactivated influenza vaccine. Study observations and caveats: The authors put forward the suggestion that each seasonal influenza vaccination may bring in only a limited number of new T cells.

TCRdb re-called the RT-PCR reads with MiXCR, one entry per CDR3 protein. The sample consists of a few hundred thousand distinct CDR3 sequences, around 15% of them appearing once. This clonotype was observed a handful of times. Its antigen is not known. This receptor was taken from a man aged 50 to 59 who received an inactivated influenza vaccine. Here the sequenced sample was PBMCs from blood, taken 12 days after vaccination.

The CDR3 sequence: CSARDWKGYSNQPQHF. As DNA, the CDR3 is TGCAGTGCTAGAGATTGGAAAGGGTATAGCAATCAGCCCCAGCATTTT. The chain is built from TRBV20-1 and TRBJ1-5; D gene uncertain. V was shortened by 0 bases and J by 0 bases, with 12 bases between the two germline ends. Germline-derived CDR1 and CDR2 are DFQATT and SNEGSKA (reference sequence). There are 16 residues in the CDR3.